This TCR beta chain was retrieved from a study of OX40 agonist ivuxolimab in advanced cancers. General study points: The study observed clonal expansion of CD4+ and CD8+ blood T cells by week 6 at 0.1 to 3.0 mg/kg. Patients who responded partially at 0.1-3.0 mg/kg showed clonal expansion ranking among the lowest.

Libraries were prepared by immunoSEQ multiplex PCR; TCRdb keeps only in-frame clonotypes and omits some of them. The data hold roughly 76,000 clones, with approximately 90% observed a single time. As regards this clone: The antigen is undetermined.

This clonotype was obtained from an adult with an advanced solid tumor such as melanoma, head and neck, liver or kidney cancer. Sequenced here: CD4+ or CD8+ T cells sorted from blood, sampled in a trial of the OX40 agonist ivuxolimab.

The CDR3 sequence is CASSLDRGPWTEAFF. The CDR3 nucleotides read TGTGCCAGCAGCTTAGACAGGGGACCTTGGACTGAAGCTTTCTTT. V is TRBV11-2 and J is TRBJ1-1, with D perhaps TRBD1 (6 bases). CDR1 and CDR2 from the germline V gene are SGHAT and FQNNGV. Trimming stripped 0 bases from V and 5 bases from J, with 13 bases between. This CDR3 is 15 amino acids long.